These 11 T cell receptor beta chains share one sample of origin, sequenced in a study of blood T cell repertoires in COVID-19. The repertoire was sequenced with immunoSEQ multiplex PCR; TCRdb's copy has only in-frame clones and lacks some. The repertoire holds 250,000 to 350,000 clones, with about 80% as singletons. The source material was peripheral blood. All receptors come from a person aged 70 to 85 with COVID-19, enrolled during active disease.

CDR3 DNA sequence: TGCGCCAGCAGCTTGTCACTAGCGGGCAATGAGCAGTTCTTC. Encoded protein: CASSLSLAGNEQFF. The chain links TRBV5-1 to TRBJ2-1, with 9 bases that match TRBD2. The CDR3 is 14 amino acids. CDR1 is SGHRS, CDR2 YFSETQ, per germline. The V and J ends lost 1 base and 6 bases, in that order; junction bases with no gene match: 2.

This chain links TRBV4-3 with TRBJ2-1; D not resolved. Per the germline V gene, CDR1 is LGHNA and CDR2 is YSLEER. The CDR3 spans 13 residues. The ends were cut back, 1 base at V and 6 bases at J, with 7 bases in the middle. The CDR3 protein is CASSQASGNEQFF. CDR3 in DNA: TGCGCCAGCAGCCAAGCCTCCGGCAATGAGCAGTTCTTC.

This clone turned up a few times. This chain links TRBV7-9 with TRBJ1-1; D is unresolved. The CDR3 is made up of 14 amino acids. Germline CDR1 is SEHNR and CDR2 is FQNEAQ (reference sequence). V was shortened by 3 bases and J by 6 bases, with 14 bases between the two germline ends. In nucleotides, the CDR3 is TGTGCCAGCAGCTTTAACAAAAAAGAGGCTGAAGCTTTCTTT. Translating gives CASSFNKKEAEAFF.

V is TRBV2 and J is TRBJ2-3; maybe TRBD1 (6 bases). This CDR3 is built from 15 residues. Germline V gene lookup returns CDR1 SNHLY and CDR2 FYNNEI. With 6 bases removed from V and 0 bases from J, the gap between germline ends came to 13 bases. CDR3 protein: CASRWRTASTDTQYF. The CDR3 nucleotides are TGTGCCAGCAGATGGAGGACAGCCAGCACAGATACGCAGTATTTT.

The V and J genes are TRBV19 and TRBJ2-3; 9 bases are shared with TRBD1. Germline V gene data show CDR1 as LNHDA and CDR2 as SQIVND (reference sequence). The V segment lost 5 bases and the J segment 4 bases; nucleotides outside the gene matches: 7. The CDR3 sequence is 15 residues long. Written as DNA, the CDR3 is TGTGCCAGTAGTTCCTCGGACAGGGGATCAGATACGCAGTATTTT. Its translation is CASSSSDRGSDTQYF.

A remark on this clone: In the same sample, other DNA sequences code for this CDR3. The chain links TRBV2 to TRBJ1-1, with TRBD1 identical over 10 bases. The CDR3 has 15 residues. Germline V gene sequence: CDR1 SNHLY, CDR2 FYNNEI. The J segment lost 4 bases and the V segment lost 2 bases, leaving 4 bases of the junction unmatched. CDR3 loop: CASSERDRGRTEAFF. CDR3 sequence (DNA): TGTGCCAGCAGTGAACGGGACAGGGGACGCACTGAAGCTTTCTTT.

The rearrangement uses TRBV24-1 and TRBJ2-2, with a weak D call TRBD2 (7 bases). Germline V gives CDR1 KGHDR, CDR2 SFDVKD. This CDR3 comprises 16 residues. The V and J ends lost 4 bases and 5 bases respectively, with 16 bases between them. This chain's CDR3 is CATSDPNGGRTGELFF. The CDR3 nucleotides are TGTGCCACCAGTGACCCCAACGGGGGGCGGACCGGGGAGCTGTTTTTT.

The V and J genes are TRBV6-5 and TRBJ2-5; 8 bases are shared with TRBD2. CDR3 length: 16 residues. Per the germline V gene, CDR1 is MNHEY and CDR2 is SVGAGI. Germline trimming cut 0 bases from V and 5 bases from J; bases unmatched to any gene: 8. The CDR3 sequence: CASSYSKVAGHETQYF. Written as DNA, the CDR3 is TGTGCCAGCAGTTACTCGAAGGTAGCGGGACACGAGACCCAGTACTTC.

The chain combines TRBV5-4 with TRBJ1-2; 8 bases fit TRBD1. The CDR3 is made up of 17 amino acids. V lost 3 bases, J lost 0 bases, and 10 bases stayed unmatched. Germline V CDR1 and CDR2: SGHNT, YYREEE (reference sequence). DNA of the CDR3: TGTGCCAGCAGCTCAAAAACAGGGGGGGAGGCTAACTATGGCTACACCTTC. This translates into CASSSKTGGEANYGYTF.

The chain couples TRBV30 to TRBJ1-1, with D unresolved. The V gene lost 3 bases and the J gene lost 0 bases, with 8 bases spanning the gap. This CDR3 is 13 amino acids long. Germline V gene data show CDR1 as GTSNPN and CDR2 as SVGIG (reference sequence). The CDR3 sequence is CAWSLAVNTEAFF. DNA of the CDR3: TGTGCCTGGAGCCTAGCCGTGAACACTGAAGCTTTCTTT.

This chain links TRBV19 with TRBJ1-5; D possibly corresponds to TRBD1 (5 bases). The ends were cut back, 3 bases at V and 8 bases at J, with 20 bases in the middle. The length of the CDR3 is 16 residues. Germline CDR1 is LNHDA and CDR2 is SQIVND (reference sequence). The CDR3 DNA sequence: TGTGCCAGTAGTATTTGGTCCAGGGTCGGTTCGAAGCCCCAGCATTTT. Translated: CASSIWSRVGSKPQHF.